The rows below give T cell receptor beta chains drawn from one sample of a study of blood T cell repertoires in COVID-19. The method was immunoSEQ multiplex PCR; TCRdb's version includes in-frame clones alone and lacks a portion of them. The sample shows about 55,000 clones, about 85% of them seen only once. Sequenced: peripheral blood. These receptors all stem from a human donor in a cohort sampled during active COVID-19. The CDR3 runs from the conserved cysteine through the conserved F or W. The order of the fields is CDR3 length, J gene, V gene, clone size, CDR3 protein. Some rows have no size entry. The others give once, few or many, or a class for an expanded clone.

len: 16; j_gene: TRBJ1-4; v_gene: TRBV20-1; abundance: -; CDR3aa: CSASFPQPGLNEKLFF
len: 13; j_gene: TRBJ1-1; v_gene: TRBV18; abundance: -; CDR3aa: CASSPEQGVSAFF
len: 15; j_gene: TRBJ1-6; v_gene: TRBV28; abundance: many; CDR3aa: CASRISGFENSPLHF
len: 16; j_gene: TRBJ2-7; v_gene: TRBV9; abundance: -; CDR3aa: CASSSPMDYPSGEQYF
len: 15; j_gene: TRBJ2-1; v_gene: TRBV7-3; abundance: -; CDR3aa: CASSQGTREGNEQFF
len: 16; j_gene: TRBJ1-6; v_gene: TRBV30; abundance: -; CDR3aa: CAWSVEPADYNSPLHF
len: 13; j_gene: TRBJ1-5; v_gene: TRBV29-1; abundance: -; CDR3aa: CSVGSGGNQPQHF
len: 15; j_gene: TRBJ2-1; v_gene: TRBV19; abundance: once; CDR3aa: CASSNRPSSYNEQFF
len: 14; j_gene: TRBJ2-5; v_gene: TRBV2; abundance: -; CDR3aa: CASSDGRSQETQYF
len: 13; j_gene: TRBJ2-5; v_gene: TRBV4-2; abundance: -; CDR3aa: CASSPINPETQYF
len: 14; j_gene: TRBJ1-5; v_gene: TRBV6-5; abundance: -; CDR3aa: CASREGFGNQPQHF
len: 13; j_gene: TRBJ2-1; v_gene: TRBV24-1; abundance: -; CDR3aa: CATSPSSYNEQFF
len: 16; j_gene: TRBJ2-7; v_gene: TRBV27; abundance: -; CDR3aa: CASSLDPTGLTYEQYF
len: 14; j_gene: TRBJ1-6; v_gene: TRBV9; abundance: once; CDR3aa: CASRGGAYNSPLHF
len: 17; j_gene: TRBJ2-1; v_gene: TRBV4-2; abundance: -; CDR3aa: CASSRARGRGVNNEQFF
len: 18; j_gene: TRBJ2-1; v_gene: TRBV4-2; abundance: -; CDR3aa: CASSKTTSGYSSYNEQFF